This TCR beta chain was profiled in a study of OX40 agonist ivuxolimab in advanced cancers. Sequencing used immunoSEQ multiplex PCR; TCRdb keeps in-frame clones, though not all of them. The table records about 79,000 clones, approximately 90% of them present only once. V was clipped by 2 bases and J by 5 bases, with 23 bases between them. The CDR3 loop spans 17 amino acids. Germline values: CDR1 SGHDT, CDR2 YYEEEE. The TCR originated in an adult with an advanced solid tumor such as melanoma, head and neck, liver or kidney cancer. Material: CD4+ or CD8+ T cells sorted from blood, obtained in a trial of the OX40 agonist ivuxolimab. The V call is TRBV5-6, the J call TRBJ2-7; a weak D match, TRBD1 (6 bases). The CDR3 here is CASSFYRGRPEKDEQYF. The DNA of the CDR3 is TGTGCCAGCAGCTTTTATAGGGGGAGACCGGAGAAGGACGAGCAGTACTTC.